Listed below are T cell receptor beta chains from one sample, sequenced in a study of T cell responses to AZD1222 COVID-19 vaccine. TCRdb's copy holds only in-frame clones and misses some; the assay was immunoSEQ multiplex PCR. The sample holds just over 150,000 clones, around 85% seen once. Sequenced here: peripheral blood, sampled after recovery from COVID-19. The source is an adult who had recovered from COVID-19. Both conserved end residues are part of each CDR3. Each record gives: clone size, J gene, V gene, D gene, CDR3 length, CDR3 DNA, CDR3 protein. A D gene is named only where the DNA matches it firmly. Clone size appears in some rows only: once, few, many, or a class for an expanded clone.

>-|TRBJ2-3|TRBV15|-|14
TGTGCCACCAGCAGAGAGGGGTCCACAGATACGCAGTATTTT
CATSREGSTDTQYF
>once|TRBJ1-5|TRBV9|-|12
TGTGCCAGCGGCGATAGCAATCAGCCCCAGCATTTT
CASGDSNQPQHF
>-|TRBJ2-1|TRBV29-1|TRBD1|14
TGCAGCGGCCAAGCCGGGACAGTAAACAATGAGCAGTTCTTC
CSGQAGTVNNEQFF
>-|TRBJ2-5|TRBV5-4|-|13
TGTGCCAGCAGCTTGGCCACAAGAGAGACCCAGTACTTC
CASSLATRETQYF
>-|TRBJ1-2|TRBV7-9|-|13
TGTGCCAGCAGCTTAGCGCTCAGGCCGTGGGACACCTTC
CASSLALRPWDTF
>-|TRBJ2-1|TRBV24-1|-|15
TGTGCCACCAGTGATTTAGCGGAGAGCTACAATGAGCAGTTCTTC
CATSDLAESYNEQFF
>few|TRBJ1-2|TRBV12-3/TRBV12-4|-|13
TGTGCCAGCAGTTTAACGGGTACTTGGGGCTACACCTTC
CASSLTGTWGYTF
>-|TRBJ2-3|TRBV6-5|TRBD2|15
TGTGCCAGCAGTCTTAGCGGGGCTAGCACAGATACGCAGTATTTT
CASSLSGASTDTQYF
>once|TRBJ1-1|TRBV6-5|-|14
TGTGCCAGCAGTTACTCTACAGGGCCCACTGAAGCTTTCTTT
CASSYSTGPTEAFF
>-|TRBJ2-7|TRBV7-3|TRBD1|13
TGTGCCAGCAGCCGGGGACAGGAGCTCGAGCAGTACTTC
CASSRGQELEQYF
>-|TRBJ2-3|TRBV7-3|TRBD2|18
TGTGCCAGCAGCGCTGAACTAGCGGGAGCCTCTTTCGGCGATACGCAGTATTTT
CASSAELAGASFGDTQYF
>-|TRBJ2-7|TRBV6-5|TRBD1|14
TGTGCCAGCAGTTACACAGGGGCAAATCGCGAGCAGTACTTC
CASSYTGANREQYF
>-|TRBJ2-7|TRBV4-1|TRBD1|16
TGCGCCAGCAGCCAAGAGGGACAGGGGAGGTCCTACGAGCAGTACTTC
CASSQEGQGRSYEQYF
>-|TRBJ2-2|TRBV2|-|12
TGTGCCAGCAGTGAAGCTGCCGGGGAGCTGTTTTTT
CASSEAAGELFF
>-|TRBJ2-3|TRBV7-3|-|14
TGTGCCAGCAGCCCAGGACCGGACACAGATACGCAGTATTTT
CASSPGPDTDTQYF
>once|TRBJ1-2|TRBV28|-|14
TGTGCCAGCAGTTTGCTGTCAGGGGAGGATGGCTACACCTTC
CASSLLSGEDGYTF
>-|TRBJ1-2|TRBV27|TRBD1|14
TGTGCCAGCAGGGGAGACAGGGGGCAAAGAGGCTACACCTTC
CASRGDRGQRGYTF
>-|TRBJ2-2|TRBV19|TRBD2|16
TGTGCCAGTAGTATAAGGAGCGGGGGGGCCGACGGGGAGCTGTTTTTT
CASSIRSGGADGELFF
>-|TRBJ2-3|TRBV7-3|-|13
TGTGCCAGCAGCACGGGACCCACAGATACGCAGTATTTT
CASSTGPTDTQYF
>-|TRBJ2-7|TRBV19|-|13
TGTGCCAGTAGTTCACGGTACCCCTACGAGCAGTACTTC
CASSSRYPYEQYF
>-|TRBJ1-5|TRBV6-2/TRBV6-3|-|15
TGTGCCAGCAGTTACTCGAACAGGGTGGATCAGCCCCAGCATTTT
CASSYSNRVDQPQHF
>-|TRBJ1-1|TRBV5-1|-|13
TGCGCCAGCAGCTTGAAACAGGACACTGAAGCTTTCTTT
CASSLKQDTEAFF
>few|TRBJ2-1|TRBV2|-|13
TGTGCCAGCAGTGACTACCCCTACAATGAGCAGTTCTTC
CASSDYPYNEQFF
>-|TRBJ2-7|TRBV6-2/TRBV6-3|-|13
TGTGCCAGCAGCCGAGAAAGGGCCTACGAGCAGTACTTC
CASSRERAYEQYF
>-|TRBJ2-5|TRBV5-4|TRBD2|15
TGTGCCAGCAGCTTGGCGGGGGGGCATGTGGAGACCCAGTACTTC
CASSLAGGHVETQYF
>-|TRBJ1-2|TRBV5-4|-|13
TGTGCCAGCAGCTTTCTGGCCCACTATGGCTACACCTTC
CASSFLAHYGYTF
>once|TRBJ2-7|TRBV27|-|13
TGTGCCAGCTCCCCGGGCAGTCCCTACGAGCAGTACTTC
CASSPGSPYEQYF
>-|TRBJ2-1|TRBV6-2/TRBV6-3|-|15
TGTGCCAGCAGTTTCATGGGGGGGCCCTACAATGAGCAGTTCTTC
CASSFMGGPYNEQFF
>-|TRBJ1-4|TRBV15|-|15
TGTGCCACCACCCCAGGCCGGGGGTTAGGAGAAAAACTGTTTTTT
CATTPGRGLGEKLFF
>-|TRBJ1-1|TRBV7-9|-|14
TGTGCCAGCAGCCCTCCCTCGCTGAACACTGAAGCTTTCTTT
CASSPPSLNTEAFF
>-|TRBJ1-1|TRBV6-5|-|15
TGTGCCAGCAGCACCGACGGACTCTTGAACACTGAAGCTTTCTTT
CASSTDGLLNTEAFF
>-|TRBJ1-5|TRBV5-6|-|14
TGTGCCAGCAGCTCACAGGGTTGGAATCAGCCCCAGCATTTT
CASSSQGWNQPQHF
>-|TRBJ2-3|TRBV28|TRBD1|14
TGTGCCAGCAGTTATGCCGGACAGGTCCGTTCGCAGTATTTT
CASSYAGQVRSQYF
>once|TRBJ1-6|TRBV29-1|TRBD1|13
TGCAGCGCCTTTACAGGGGGAAATTCACCCCTCCACTTT
CSAFTGGNSPLHF
>-|TRBJ2-7|TRBV3-1/TRBV3-2|-|13
TGTGCCAGCAGCCATGGCACCATTTACGAGCAGTACTTC
CASSHGTIYEQYF
>-|TRBJ1-3|TRBV6-5|-|15
TGTGCCAGCAGTACATTGGACAGTGGCGGAAACACCATATATTTT
CASSTLDSGGNTIYF
>once|TRBJ2-3|TRBV5-6|-|15
TGTGCCAGCAGCCCACCCACTAGCTTTGCAGATACGCAGTATTTT
CASSPPTSFADTQYF
>-|TRBJ2-2|TRBV24-1|TRBD2|18
TGTGCCACCAGTGACAAAGCGGGAGGGCCAACGGGAACCGGGGAGCTGTTTTTT
CATSDKAGGPTGTGELFF
>-|TRBJ2-7|TRBV27|TRBD1|14
TGTGCCAGCAGTTTATCGGGACAGGGGAGCGGGCAGTACTTC
CASSLSGQGSGQYF
>-|TRBJ2-7|TRBV9|-|14
TGTGCCAGCAGCCCCCGAACAGGGAACTACGAGCAGTACTTC
CASSPRTGNYEQYF
>-|TRBJ2-7|TRBV4-1|-|13
TGCGCCAGCAGCCAAGTGGGTTCCTACGAGCAGTACTTC
CASSQVGSYEQYF
>-|TRBJ2-6|TRBV3-1/TRBV3-2|-|18
TGTGCCAGCAGCCTTTGGGGACGACCGAGCTCTGGGGCCAACGTCCTGACTTTC
CASSLWGRPSSGANVLTF